This T cell receptor (beta chain) originates from a study of T cell responses to AZD1222 COVID-19 vaccine. Deletions cut 1 base from V and 6 bases from J, with 6 bases between. The CDR3 runs 12 residues. Germline CDR1 and CDR2: SGHDN and FVKESK. The method was immunoSEQ multiplex PCR; TCRdb's version includes in-frame clones alone and lacks a portion of them. Altogether around 120,000 clones are present, around 87% being singletons, with the ten largest covering roughly 2.7%. The clonotype was recovered from an adult who received the AZD1222 COVID-19 vaccine. The sample consisted of peripheral blood, taken 28 days after the second AZD1222 dose. This chain uses TRBV14 with TRBJ1-2; D is undetermined. DNA of the CDR3: TGTGCCAGCAGCCAAGCGGCACATGGCTACACCTTC. It translates to CASSQAAHGYTF.